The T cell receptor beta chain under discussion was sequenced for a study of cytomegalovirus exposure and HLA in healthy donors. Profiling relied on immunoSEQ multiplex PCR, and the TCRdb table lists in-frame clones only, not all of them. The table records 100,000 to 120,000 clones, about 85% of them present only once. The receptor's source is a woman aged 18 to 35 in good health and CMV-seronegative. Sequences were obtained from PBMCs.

CDR3 protein: CAISERTEKGYTF. CDR3 DNA: TGTGCCATCAGTGAGCGGACTGAGAAAGGCTACACCTTC. J is TRBJ1-2 and V is TRBV10-3; unclear D gene. CDR1 and CDR2 from the germline V gene are ENHRY and SYGVKD. V shed 2 bases and J shed 8 bases, with 12 bases lying between them. This CDR3 contains 13 residues.